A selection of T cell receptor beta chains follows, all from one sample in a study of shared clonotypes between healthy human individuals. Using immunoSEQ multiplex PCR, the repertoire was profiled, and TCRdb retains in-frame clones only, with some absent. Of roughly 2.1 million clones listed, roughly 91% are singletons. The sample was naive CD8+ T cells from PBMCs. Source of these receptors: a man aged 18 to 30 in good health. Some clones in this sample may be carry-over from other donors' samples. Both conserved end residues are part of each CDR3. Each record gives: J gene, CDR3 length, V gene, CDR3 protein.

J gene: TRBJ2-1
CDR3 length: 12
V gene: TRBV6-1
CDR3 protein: CASSLGGDEQFF

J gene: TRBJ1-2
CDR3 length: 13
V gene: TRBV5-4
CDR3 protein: CASSVSGSWGYTF

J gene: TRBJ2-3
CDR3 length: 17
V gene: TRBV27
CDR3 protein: CASSPPQRLAGRDTQYF

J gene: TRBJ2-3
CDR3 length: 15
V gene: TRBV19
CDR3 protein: CASSIAGIITDTQYF

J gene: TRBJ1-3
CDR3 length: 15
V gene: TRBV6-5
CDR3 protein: CASSYSAQTGNTIYF

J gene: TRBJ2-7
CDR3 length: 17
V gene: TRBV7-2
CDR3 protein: CASSSLSAGPLAYEQYF

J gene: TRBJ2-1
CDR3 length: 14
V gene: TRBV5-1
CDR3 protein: CASSLREGFNEQFF

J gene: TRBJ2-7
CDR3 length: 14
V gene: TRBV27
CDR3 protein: CASSLQTGGGEQYF

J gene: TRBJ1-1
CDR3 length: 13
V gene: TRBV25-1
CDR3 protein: CASSVGGVTEAFF

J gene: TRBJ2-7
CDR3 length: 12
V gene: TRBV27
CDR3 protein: CASSLSGYEQYF

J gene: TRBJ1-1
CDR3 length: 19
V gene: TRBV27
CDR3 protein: CASSSPPHPGGVSVSEAFF

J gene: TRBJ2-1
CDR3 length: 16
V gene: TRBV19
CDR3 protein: CASSTGRASSYNEQFF

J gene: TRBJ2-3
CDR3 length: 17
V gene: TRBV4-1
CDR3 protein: CASSQVLGPQGGDTQYF

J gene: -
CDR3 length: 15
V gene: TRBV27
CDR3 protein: CASSPRGGGTYEQYF

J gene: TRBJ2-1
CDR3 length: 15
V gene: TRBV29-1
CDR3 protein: CSAAPGLASYNEQFF

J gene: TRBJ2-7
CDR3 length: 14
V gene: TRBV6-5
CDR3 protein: CASSSGTNYYEQYF

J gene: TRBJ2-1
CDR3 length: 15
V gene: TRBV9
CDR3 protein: CASSVGGFAYNEQFF

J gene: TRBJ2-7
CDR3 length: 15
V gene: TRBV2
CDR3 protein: CASRHQGAGQNEQYF

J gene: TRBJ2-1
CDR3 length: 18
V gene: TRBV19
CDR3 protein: CASSIETLAVGSYNEQFF

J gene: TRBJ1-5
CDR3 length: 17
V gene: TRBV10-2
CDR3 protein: CASSNGGTAYSNQPQHF

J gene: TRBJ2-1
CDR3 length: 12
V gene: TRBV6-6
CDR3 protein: CASGGTPNEQFF

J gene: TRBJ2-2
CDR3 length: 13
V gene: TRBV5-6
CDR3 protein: CASSLGSTGELFF

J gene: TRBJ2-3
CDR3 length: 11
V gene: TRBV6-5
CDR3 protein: CASRTDAREYF

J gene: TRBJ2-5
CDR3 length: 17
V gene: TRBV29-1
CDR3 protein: CSYSDPGTGEYQETQYF

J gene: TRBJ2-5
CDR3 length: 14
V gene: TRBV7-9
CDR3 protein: CASSLVGYSETQYF

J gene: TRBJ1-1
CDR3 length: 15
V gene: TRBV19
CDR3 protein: CASSPGRGGDTEAFF

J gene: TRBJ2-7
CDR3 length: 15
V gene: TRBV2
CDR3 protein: CASSPGTGKSYEQYF

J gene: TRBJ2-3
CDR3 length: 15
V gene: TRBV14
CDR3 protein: CASSPWRASTDTQYF

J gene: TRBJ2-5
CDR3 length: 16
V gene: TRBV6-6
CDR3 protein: CASSYFPSGRSETQYF

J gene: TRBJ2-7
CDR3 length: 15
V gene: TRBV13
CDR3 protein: CASSQRFYGKNEQYF

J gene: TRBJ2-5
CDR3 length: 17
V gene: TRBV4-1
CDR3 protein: CASSQVSGRTKQETQYF

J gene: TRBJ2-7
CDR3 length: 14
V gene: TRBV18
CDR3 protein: CASSPGGGGYEQYF

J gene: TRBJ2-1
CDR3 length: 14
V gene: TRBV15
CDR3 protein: CATSEGGPINEQFF

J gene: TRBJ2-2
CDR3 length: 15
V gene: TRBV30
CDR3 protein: CALLIAGGSTGELFF

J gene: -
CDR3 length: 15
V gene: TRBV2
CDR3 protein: CASSGPAGGSYEQYF

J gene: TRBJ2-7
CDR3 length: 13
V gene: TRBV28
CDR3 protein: CASSPLGGYEQYF

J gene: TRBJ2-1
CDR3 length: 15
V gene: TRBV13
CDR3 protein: CASSSRLAGGHEQFF

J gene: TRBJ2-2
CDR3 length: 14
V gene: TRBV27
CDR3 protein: CASSWDRVAGELFF

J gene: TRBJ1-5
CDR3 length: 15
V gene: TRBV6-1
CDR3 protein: CASGLRTGTFQPQHF

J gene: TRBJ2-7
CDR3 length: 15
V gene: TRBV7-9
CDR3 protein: CASSLGASGGYEQYF

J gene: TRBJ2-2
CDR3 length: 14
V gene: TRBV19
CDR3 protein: CASSNEGITGELFF

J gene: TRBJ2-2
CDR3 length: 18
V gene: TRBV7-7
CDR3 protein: CASSLRLEPGGVAGELFF

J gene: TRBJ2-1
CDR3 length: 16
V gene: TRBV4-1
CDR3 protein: CASSQDLPGSYNEQFF

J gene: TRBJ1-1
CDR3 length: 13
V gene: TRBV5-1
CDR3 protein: CASSLAGTDEAFF

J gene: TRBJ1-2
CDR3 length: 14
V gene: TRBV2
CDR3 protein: CASSEMAGFYGYTF

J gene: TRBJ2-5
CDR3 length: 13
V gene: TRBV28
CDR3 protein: CASSSGEGETQYF

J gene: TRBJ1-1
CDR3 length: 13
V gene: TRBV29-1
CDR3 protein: CSAKDSMNTEAFF

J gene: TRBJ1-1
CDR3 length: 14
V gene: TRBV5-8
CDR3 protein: CASSLDRIGTEAFF

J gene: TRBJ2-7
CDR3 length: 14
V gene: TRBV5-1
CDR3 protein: CASSAGLAGAEQYF

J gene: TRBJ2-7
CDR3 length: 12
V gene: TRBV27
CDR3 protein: CASFRGFHEQYF

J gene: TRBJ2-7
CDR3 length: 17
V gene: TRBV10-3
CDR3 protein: CAISDLASGAEGNEQYF

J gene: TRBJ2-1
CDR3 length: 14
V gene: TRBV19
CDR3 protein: CASQRAGGPDEQFF

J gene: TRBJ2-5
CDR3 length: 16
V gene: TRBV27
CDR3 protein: CASSLSWAGGLETQYF